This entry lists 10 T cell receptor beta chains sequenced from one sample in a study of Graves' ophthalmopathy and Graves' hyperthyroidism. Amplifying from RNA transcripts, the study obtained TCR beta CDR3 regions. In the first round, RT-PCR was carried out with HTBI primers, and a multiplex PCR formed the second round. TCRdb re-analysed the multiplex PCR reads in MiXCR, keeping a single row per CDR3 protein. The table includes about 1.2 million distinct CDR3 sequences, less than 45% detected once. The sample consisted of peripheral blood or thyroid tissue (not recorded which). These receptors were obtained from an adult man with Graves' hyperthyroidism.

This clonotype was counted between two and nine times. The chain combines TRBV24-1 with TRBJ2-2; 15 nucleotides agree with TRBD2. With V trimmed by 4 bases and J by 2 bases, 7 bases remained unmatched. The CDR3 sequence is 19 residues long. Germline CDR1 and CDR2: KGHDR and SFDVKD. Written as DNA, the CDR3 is TGTGCCACCAGTGACCCCGGGACTAGCGGGGGGAGAAACACCGGGGAGCTGTTTTTT. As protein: CATSDPGTSGGRNTGELFF.

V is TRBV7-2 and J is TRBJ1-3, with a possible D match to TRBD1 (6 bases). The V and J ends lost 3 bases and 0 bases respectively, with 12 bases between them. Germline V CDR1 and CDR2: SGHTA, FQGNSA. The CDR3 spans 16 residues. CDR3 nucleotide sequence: TGTGCCAGCAGCTTTTCACAGGGTGGCTCTGGAAACACCATATATTTT. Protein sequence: CASSFSQGGSGNTIYF.

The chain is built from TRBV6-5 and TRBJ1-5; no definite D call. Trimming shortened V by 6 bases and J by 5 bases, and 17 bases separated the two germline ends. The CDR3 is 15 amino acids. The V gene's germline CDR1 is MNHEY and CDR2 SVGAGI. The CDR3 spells CASSQTGGGYQPQHF. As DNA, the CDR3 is TGTGCCAGCAGCCAAACGGGAGGAGGGTATCAGCCCCAGCATTTT.

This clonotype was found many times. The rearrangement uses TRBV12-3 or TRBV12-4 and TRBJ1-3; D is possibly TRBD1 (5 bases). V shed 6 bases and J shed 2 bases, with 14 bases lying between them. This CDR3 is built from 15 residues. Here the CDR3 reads CASSPLGRPGNTIYF. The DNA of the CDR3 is TGTGCCAGCAGCCCCTTGGGACGGCCTGGAAACACCATATATTTT.

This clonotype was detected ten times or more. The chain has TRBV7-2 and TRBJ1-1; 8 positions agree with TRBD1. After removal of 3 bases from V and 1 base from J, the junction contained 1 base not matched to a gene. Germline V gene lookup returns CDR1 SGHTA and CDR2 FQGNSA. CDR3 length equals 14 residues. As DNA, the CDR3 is TGTGCCAGCAGCTTCGACAGGGGGAACACTGAAGCTTTCTTT. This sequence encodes CASSFDRGNTEAFF.

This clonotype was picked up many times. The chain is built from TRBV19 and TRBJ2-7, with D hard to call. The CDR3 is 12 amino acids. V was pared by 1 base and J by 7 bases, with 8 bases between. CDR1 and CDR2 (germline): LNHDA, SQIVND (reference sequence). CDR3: CASSIANQEQYF. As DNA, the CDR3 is TGTGCCAGTAGTATAGCAAATCAGGAGCAGTACTTC.

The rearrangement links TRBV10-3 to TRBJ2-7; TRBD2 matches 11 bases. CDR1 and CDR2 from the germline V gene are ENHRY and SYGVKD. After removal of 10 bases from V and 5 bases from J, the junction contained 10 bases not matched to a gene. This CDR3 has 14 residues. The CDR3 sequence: CATTSGTAVNEQYF. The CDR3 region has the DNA TGTGCCACGACTAGCGGGACCGCCGTCAACGAGCAGTACTTC.

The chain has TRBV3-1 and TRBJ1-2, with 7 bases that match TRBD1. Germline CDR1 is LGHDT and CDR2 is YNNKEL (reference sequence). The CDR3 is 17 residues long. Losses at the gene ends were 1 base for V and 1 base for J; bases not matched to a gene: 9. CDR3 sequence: CASSQGTGYLLNYGYTF. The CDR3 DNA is TGTGCCAGCAGCCAAGGGACAGGCTACCTTCTTAACTATGGCTACACCTTC.

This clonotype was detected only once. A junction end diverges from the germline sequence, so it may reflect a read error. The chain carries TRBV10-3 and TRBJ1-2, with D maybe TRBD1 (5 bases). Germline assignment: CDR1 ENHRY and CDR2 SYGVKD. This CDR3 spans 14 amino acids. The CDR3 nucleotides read TGTGCCAGCAGTTTCTCGGGGGGAGAGTATGGCTACACCTTC. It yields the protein CASSFSGGEYGYTF.

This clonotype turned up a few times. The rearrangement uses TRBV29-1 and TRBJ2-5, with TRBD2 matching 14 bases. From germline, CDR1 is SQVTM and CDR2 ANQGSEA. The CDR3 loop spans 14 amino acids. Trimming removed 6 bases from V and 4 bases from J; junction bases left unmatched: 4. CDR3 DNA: TGCAGCGTCTTGGGACTAGCGGGGGTAGAGACCCAGTACTTC. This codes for CSVLGLAGVETQYF.